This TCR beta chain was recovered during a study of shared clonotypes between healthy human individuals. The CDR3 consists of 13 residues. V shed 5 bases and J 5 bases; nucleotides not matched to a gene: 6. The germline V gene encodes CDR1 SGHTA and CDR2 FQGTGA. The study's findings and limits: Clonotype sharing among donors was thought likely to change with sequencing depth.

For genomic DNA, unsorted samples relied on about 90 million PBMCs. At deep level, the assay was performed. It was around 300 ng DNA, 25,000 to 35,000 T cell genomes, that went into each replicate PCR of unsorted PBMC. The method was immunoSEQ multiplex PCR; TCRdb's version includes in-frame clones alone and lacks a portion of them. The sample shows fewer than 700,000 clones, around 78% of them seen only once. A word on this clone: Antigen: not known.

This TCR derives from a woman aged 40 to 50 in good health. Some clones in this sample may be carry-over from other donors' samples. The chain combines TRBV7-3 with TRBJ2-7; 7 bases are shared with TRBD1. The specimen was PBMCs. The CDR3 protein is CASSPRQGNEQYF. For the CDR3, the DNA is TGTGCCAGCAGCCCCCGACAGGGCAACGAGCAGTACTTC.